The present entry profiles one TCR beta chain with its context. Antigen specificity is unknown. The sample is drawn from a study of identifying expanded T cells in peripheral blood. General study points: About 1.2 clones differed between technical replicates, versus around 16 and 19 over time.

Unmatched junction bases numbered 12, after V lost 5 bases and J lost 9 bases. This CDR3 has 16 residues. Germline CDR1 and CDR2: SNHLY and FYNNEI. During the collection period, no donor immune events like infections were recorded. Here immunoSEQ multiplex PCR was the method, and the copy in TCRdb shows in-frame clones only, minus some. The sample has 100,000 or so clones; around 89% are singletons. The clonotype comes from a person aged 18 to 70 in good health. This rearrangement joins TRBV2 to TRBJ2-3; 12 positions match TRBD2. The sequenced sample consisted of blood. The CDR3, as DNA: TGTGCCAGCAGTAGGTCTAGCGGGGGGGGGCCGAGGACGCAGTATTTT. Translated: CASSRSSGGGPRTQYF.